Below, one T cell receptor beta chain is given with its context. What it binds is not known. TCRdb's table, derived via immunoSEQ multiplex PCR, lists solely in-frame clones and lacks some. In the table there are approximately 120,000 clones, nearly 90% of which are singletons. This entry comes from a study of cytomegalovirus exposure and HLA in healthy donors. Looking at the study overall: Later analysis reported that the approximately 120 validation repertoires shared the platform of the roughly 710 first-cohort repertoires.

General study points: The study put 150 or so TCR beta chains on its list as cytomegalovirus-associated. One later analysis, an examination of the approximately 130 validation repertoires, found that first-cohort TCR clusters tended to co-occur in them. TCR sequences were mostly rare, though some public TCRs occurred in many donors.

Trimming stripped 5 bases from V and 8 bases from J, with 9 bases between. CDR1 and CDR2 (germline): MDHEN, SYDVKM. CDR3 length: 11 residues. The source of this sequence is a woman under 30 in good health and CMV-seronegative. Material for sequencing was PBMCs. This chain uses TRBV28 with TRBJ1-2, with D unresolved. Here the CDR3 reads CASSQVYGYTF. In DNA, the CDR3 is TGTGCCAGCAGTCAGGTCTACGGCTACACCTTC.